A selection of T cell receptor beta chains follows, all from one sample in a study of cytomegalovirus exposure and HLA in healthy donors. Clones were read by immunoSEQ multiplex PCR, and TCRdb kept only the in-frame ones, dropping some. The sample carries 55,000 to 65,000 clones, 79% recorded once. Sequencing was carried out using PBMCs. Receptor source: a woman aged 25-40 years in good health and CMV-seronegative. Each CDR3 is given with its conserved first and last residue. The order of the fields is V gene, D gene, CDR3 protein. D genes are given only for firm matches.

v_gene: TRBV4-1; d_gene: .; CDR3aa: CAGSQGEAAAYGYTF
v_gene: TRBV4-1; d_gene: .; CDR3aa: CASSPISSAGELFF
v_gene: TRBV19; d_gene: .; CDR3aa: CASSPVIDGAYGYTF
v_gene: TRBV11-2; d_gene: .; CDR3aa: CASSLEVSSYEQYF
v_gene: TRBV19; d_gene: TRBD1; CDR3aa: CASSPRTGVYNEQFF
v_gene: TRBV5-1; d_gene: TRBD1; CDR3aa: CASSLRTGALSGNTIYF
v_gene: TRBV20-1; d_gene: .; CDR3aa: CSARGTDTQYF
v_gene: TRBV7-9; d_gene: TRBD2; CDR3aa: CASTLLAEHNEQFF
v_gene: TRBV5-4; d_gene: TRBD1; CDR3aa: CASSTWDRNTEAFF
v_gene: TRBV21-1; d_gene: .; CDR3aa: CASSKDEVEAFF
v_gene: TRBV4-2; d_gene: .; CDR3aa: CASSQGGDTGELFF
v_gene: TRBV30; d_gene: TRBD2; CDR3aa: CAWRPRAGGGTGELFF
v_gene: TRBV19; d_gene: .; CDR3aa: CASSIRGNEQFF
v_gene: TRBV15; d_gene: .; CDR3aa: CATSTPDSQETQYF
v_gene: TRBV6-1; d_gene: TRBD2; CDR3aa: CASTGHGLASYEQYF
v_gene: TRBV7-9; d_gene: TRBD1; CDR3aa: CASSRGQGARYGYTF
v_gene: TRBV7-9; d_gene: .; CDR3aa: CASSSPGSYEQYF
v_gene: TRBV5-6; d_gene: .; CDR3aa: CASSLAGDQPQHF
v_gene: TRBV5-6; d_gene: .; CDR3aa: CASSLRGGPNYGYTF
v_gene: TRBV10-1; d_gene: TRBD1; CDR3aa: CASRRAGTGSSYEQYF
v_gene: TRBV6-1; d_gene: .; CDR3aa: CASSQILNSNQPQHF
v_gene: TRBV2; d_gene: .; CDR3aa: CASSGWDTGELFF
v_gene: TRBV6-5; d_gene: TRBD1; CDR3aa: CASSYSNQGADEQFF
v_gene: TRBV4-3; d_gene: .; CDR3aa: CASSQDPVKTQYF
v_gene: TRBV29-1; d_gene: TRBD2; CDR3aa: CSVLRGLARNEQFF
v_gene: TRBV7-2; d_gene: .; CDR3aa: CASSLNRAPEQYF
v_gene: TRBV6-5; d_gene: TRBD1; CDR3aa: CASSAVTGGETEAFF
v_gene: TRBV6-5; d_gene: .; CDR3aa: CASRPGGGNTEAFF
v_gene: TRBV9; d_gene: .; CDR3aa: CASSPGGSNTGELFF
v_gene: TRBV29-1; d_gene: TRBD1; CDR3aa: CSVGPGQGINEKLFF
v_gene: TRBV19; d_gene: TRBD2; CDR3aa: CASSIYGGDSYNEQFF
v_gene: TRBV11-2; d_gene: TRBD1; CDR3aa: CASSSAGGITEAFF
v_gene: TRBV5-8; d_gene: .; CDR3aa: CASSLDWGVGNTEAFF
v_gene: TRBV7-9; d_gene: .; CDR3aa: CASSLGTVSGNTIYF
v_gene: TRBV19; d_gene: .; CDR3aa: CASSIYRLMNTEAFF
v_gene: TRBV5-6; d_gene: .; CDR3aa: CASSFLRGSGYTF
v_gene: TRBV7-2; d_gene: .; CDR3aa: CASSLVPTGNEQFF
v_gene: TRBV19; d_gene: .; CDR3aa: CASSIGYEATEAFF
v_gene: TRBV18; d_gene: TRBD2; CDR3aa: CASSRRLAGSQETQYF
v_gene: TRBV2; d_gene: TRBD1; CDR3aa: CASSTPGQGAEQYF
v_gene: TRBV6-6; d_gene: TRBD1; CDR3aa: CASTQGDTGNTIYF
v_gene: TRBV19; d_gene: TRBD1; CDR3aa: CASSTRQGDNSPLHF